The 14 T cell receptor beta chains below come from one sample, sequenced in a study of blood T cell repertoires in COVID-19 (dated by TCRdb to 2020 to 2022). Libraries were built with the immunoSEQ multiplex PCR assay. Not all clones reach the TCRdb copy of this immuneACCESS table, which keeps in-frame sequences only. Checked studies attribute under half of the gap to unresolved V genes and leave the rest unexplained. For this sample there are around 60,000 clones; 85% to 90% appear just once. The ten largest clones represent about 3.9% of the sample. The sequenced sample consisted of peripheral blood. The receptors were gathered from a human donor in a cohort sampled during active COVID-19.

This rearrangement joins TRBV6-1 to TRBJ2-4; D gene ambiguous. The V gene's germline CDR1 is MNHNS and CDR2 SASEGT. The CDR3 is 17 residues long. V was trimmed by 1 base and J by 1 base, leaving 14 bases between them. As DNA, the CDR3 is TGTGCCAGCAGTGAAGTCTATTCCTCCCCGGCCAAAAACATTCAGTACTTC. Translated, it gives CASSEVYSSPAKNIQYF.

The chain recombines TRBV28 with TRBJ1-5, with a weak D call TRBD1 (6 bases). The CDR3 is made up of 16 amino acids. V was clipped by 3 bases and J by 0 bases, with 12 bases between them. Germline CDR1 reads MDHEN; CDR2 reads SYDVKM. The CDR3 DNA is TGTGCCAGCAGTTTTGCCGGACAGTATAGCAATCAGCCCCAGCATTTT. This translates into CASSFAGQYSNQPQHF.

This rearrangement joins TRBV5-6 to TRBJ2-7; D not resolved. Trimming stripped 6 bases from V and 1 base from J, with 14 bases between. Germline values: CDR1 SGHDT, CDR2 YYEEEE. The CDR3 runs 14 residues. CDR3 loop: CASNIVEKSYEQYF. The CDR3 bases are TGTGCCAGCAATATTGTAGAGAAATCCTACGAGCAGTACTTC.

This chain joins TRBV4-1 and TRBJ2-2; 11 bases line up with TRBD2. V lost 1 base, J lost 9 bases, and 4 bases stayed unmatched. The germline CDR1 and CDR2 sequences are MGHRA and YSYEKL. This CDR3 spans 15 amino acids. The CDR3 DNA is TGCGCCAGCAGCCAAGGACTAGCGGGGACGAGGGAGCTGTTTTTT. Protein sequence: CASSQGLAGTRELFF.

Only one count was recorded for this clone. The CDR3 DNA reads TGTGCCAGCAGTGCGGGGGATACGCAGTATTTT. It yields the protein CASSAGDTQYF. The chain employs TRBV27 and TRBJ2-3; a possible D gene is TRBD2 (6 bases). The V gene's germline CDR1 is MNHEY and CDR2 SMNVEV (reference sequence). The CDR3 totals 11 residues. Between the trimmed V and J ends, which lost 5 bases and 6 bases, there was a span of 6 bases.

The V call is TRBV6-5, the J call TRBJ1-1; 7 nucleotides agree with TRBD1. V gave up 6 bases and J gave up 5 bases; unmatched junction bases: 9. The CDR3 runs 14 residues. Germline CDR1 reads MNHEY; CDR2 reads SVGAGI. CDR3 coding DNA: TGTGCCAGCAGGCCCCAGGGGGTTGGTACTGAAGCTTTCTTT. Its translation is CASRPQGVGTEAFF.

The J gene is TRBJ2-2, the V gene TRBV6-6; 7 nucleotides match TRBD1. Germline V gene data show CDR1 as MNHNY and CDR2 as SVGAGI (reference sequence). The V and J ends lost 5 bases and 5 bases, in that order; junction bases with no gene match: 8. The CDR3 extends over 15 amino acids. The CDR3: CASSPPTGRTGELFF. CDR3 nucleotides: TGTGCCAGCAGTCCCCCGACAGGGCGGACCGGGGAGCTGTTTTTT.

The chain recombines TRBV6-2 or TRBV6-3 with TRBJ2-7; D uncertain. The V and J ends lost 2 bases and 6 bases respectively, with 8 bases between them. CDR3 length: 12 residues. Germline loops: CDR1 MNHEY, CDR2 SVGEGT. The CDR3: CASSYPQVEQYF. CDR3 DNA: TGTGCCAGCAGTTACCCCCAGGTCGAGCAGTACTTC.

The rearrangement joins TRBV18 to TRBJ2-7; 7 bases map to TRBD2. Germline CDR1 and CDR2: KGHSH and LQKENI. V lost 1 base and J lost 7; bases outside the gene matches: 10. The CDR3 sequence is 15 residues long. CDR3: CASSPRKGEGLEQYF. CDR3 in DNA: TGTGCCAGCTCACCACGAAAAGGGGAGGGTTTAGAGCAGTACTTC.

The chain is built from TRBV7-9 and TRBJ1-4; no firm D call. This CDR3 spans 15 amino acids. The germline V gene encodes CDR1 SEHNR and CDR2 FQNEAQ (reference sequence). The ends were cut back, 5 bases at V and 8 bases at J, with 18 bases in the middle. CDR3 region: CASSRRERTGEKLFF. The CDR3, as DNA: TGTGCCAGCAGCCGACGGGAGAGAACGGGGGAAAAACTGTTTTTT. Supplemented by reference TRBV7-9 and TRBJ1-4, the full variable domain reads DTGVSQNPRHKITKRGQNVTFRCDPISEHNRLYWYRQTLGQGPEFLTYFQNEAQLEKSRLLSDRFSAERPKGSFSTLEIQRTEQGDSAMYLCASSRRERTGEKLFFGSGTQLSVL.

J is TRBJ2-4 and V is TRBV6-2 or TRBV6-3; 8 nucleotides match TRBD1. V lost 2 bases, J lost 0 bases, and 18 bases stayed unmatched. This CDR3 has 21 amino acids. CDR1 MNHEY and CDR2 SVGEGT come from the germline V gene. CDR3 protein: CASSYPGTGTDQTLAKNIQYF. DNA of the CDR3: TGTGCCAGCAGTTACCCCGGGACAGGAACTGATCAAACCCTAGCCAAAAACATTCAGTACTTC.

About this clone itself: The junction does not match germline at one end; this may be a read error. CDR3: CASSPYRAGDSPLHF. CDR3 sequence (DNA): TGTGCCAGCAGCCCATACAGGGCTGGTGATTCGCCCCTCCACTTT. The chain joins TRBV11-2 to TRBJ1-6; a weak D match, TRBD1 (6 bases). The CDR3 loop spans 15 amino acids. CDR1 and CDR2 (germline): SGHAT, FQNNGV.

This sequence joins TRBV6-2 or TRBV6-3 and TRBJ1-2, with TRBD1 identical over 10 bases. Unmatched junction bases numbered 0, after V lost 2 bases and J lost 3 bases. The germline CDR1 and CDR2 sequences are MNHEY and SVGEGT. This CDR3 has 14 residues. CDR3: CASSYGTGDYGYTF. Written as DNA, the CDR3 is TGTGCCAGCAGTTACGGGACAGGGGACTATGGCTACACCTTC.

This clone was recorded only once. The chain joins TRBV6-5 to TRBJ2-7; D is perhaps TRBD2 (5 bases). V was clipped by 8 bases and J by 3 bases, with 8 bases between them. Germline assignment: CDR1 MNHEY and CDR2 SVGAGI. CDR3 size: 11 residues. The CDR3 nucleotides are TGTGCCAGCCCCCGGGGCTACGAGCAGTACTTC. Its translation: CASPRGYEQYF.